A single T cell receptor beta chain is shown here with its context. As yet, its antigen is unknown. The data were taken from a study of T cell repertoires in cytomegalovirus infection. In the study overall: Both CMV infection and a matching HLA type were indicated by public TCR beta signatures. Findings of the study overall: Cumulative frequency (of public TCR beta family members) identified carriers of CMV plus the relevant HLA. The response measured ex vivo was dominated by TCR beta clonotypes (HLA-C-restricted and CMV-specific).

The V gene lost 5 bases and the J gene lost 3 bases, with 13 bases spanning the gap. The CDR3 has 15 amino acids. The germline gives CDR1 LNHDA, CDR2 SQIVND (reference sequence). A single record per CDR3 protein comes from TCRdb applying MiXCR to the reads. The sample holds 200,000 or so distinct CDR3 sequences; roughly 28% are singletons and the top ten take roughly 29%. The origin of this receptor is a human donor in good health (CMV status not recorded). Some clones in this sample may be carry-over from other donors' samples. Sequencing was carried out using PBMCs. The V and J genes are TRBV19 and TRBJ1-4; D perhaps matches TRBD1 (6 bases). The CDR3 protein is CASSSPGQANEKLFF. CDR3 sequence (DNA): TGTGCCAGTAGTTCACCGGGACAAGCTAATGAAAAACTGTTTTTT.